The clone carrying this T cell receptor (beta chain) was counted at least ten times. Trimming left V 6 bases short and J 12 bases short, with 15 bases between. CDR3 size: 12 residues. Looked up from germline, CDR1 is MDHEN and CDR2 is SYDVKM. TCRdb processed the RT-PCR reads anew with MiXCR; each CDR3 protein has one entry. The sample includes about 680,000 distinct CDR3 sequences, approximately 15% of them seen just once. Input material: memory CD4+ T cells from blood. This receptor was identified in a female donor in good health, serving as a healthy control. The chain links TRBV28 to TRBJ2-1, with D perhaps TRBD1 (6 bases). CDR3 region: CASRPEDRRQFF. In DNA form, the CDR3 reads TGTGCCAGCAGGCCCGAGGACAGAAGGCAGTTCTTC. Using reference TRBV28 and TRBJ2-1 for the parts outside the CDR3, the full variable domain is DVKVTQSSRYLVKRTGEKVFLECVQDMDHENMFWYRQDPGLGLRLIYFSYDVKMKEKGDIPEGYSVSREKKERFSLILESASTNQTSMYLCASRPEDRRQFFGPGTRLTVL.